In its sample, the clone carrying this T cell receptor beta chain was seen once. CDR3 length equals 15 residues. The V and J ends lost 3 bases and 3 bases respectively, with 15 bases between them. In germline, CDR1 is SGHKS, CDR2 YYEKEE (reference sequence). Produced via immunoSEQ multiplex PCR; TCRdb's table is partial and in-frame only. The sample yields under 15,000 clones, roughly two thirds seen once. This sample is drawn from a study of T cell repertoires in urothelial bladder cancer. The J gene is TRBJ1-2, the V gene TRBV5-5, with D tentatively TRBD1 (5 bases). The sample taken for sequencing was tumor-infiltrating cells from bladder cancer. This TCR came from a human donor with urothelial carcinoma. The CDR3 region has the DNA TGTGCCAGCAGCTGGACCCTCCAGGGAGACTATGGCTACACCTTC. Its protein product is CASSWTLQGDYGYTF.